What follows are 27 T cell receptor beta chains derived from one specimen sequenced in a study of CD4 T cells in relation to SARS-CoV-2 and coronaviruses. Before the COVID-19 pandemic, during about 2010-2019, CD4+ T cells were taken from unexposed donors. Clones were read by immunoSEQ multiplex PCR, and TCRdb kept only the in-frame ones, dropping some. The sample has about 70,000 clones; about 90% are singletons. Sequencing input: memory CD4+ T cells from PBMCs. The receptors originated from a human donor in good health.

This chain uses TRBV7-8 with TRBJ1-2, with 8 positions matching TRBD1. Losses at the gene ends were 3 bases for V and 4 bases for J; bases not matched to a gene: 7. CDR1 is SGHVS and CDR2 is FQNEAQ in the germline V gene. The CDR3 totals 15 residues. The chain's CDR3 is CASSFRSTGGYGYTF. DNA for the CDR3: TGTGCCAGCAGCTTCCGATCCACAGGGGGCTATGGCTACACCTTC.

The J gene is TRBJ2-7, the V gene TRBV9; 8 bases line up with TRBD1. V gave up 3 bases and J gave up 8 bases; unmatched junction bases: 13. The germline V gene encodes CDR1 SGDLS and CDR2 YYNGEE. This CDR3 contains 15 residues. The CDR3 spells CASSGYRGAYSQQYF. CDR3 coding DNA: TGTGCCAGCAGCGGCTACAGGGGGGCCTACTCCCAGCAGTACTTC.

The chain joins TRBV18 to TRBJ2-5, with TRBD2 as a possible D gene (5 bases). Trimming stripped 6 bases from V and 0 bases from J, with 14 bases between. CDR3 size: 15 residues. Per the germline V gene, CDR1 is KGHSH and CDR2 is LQKENI. CDR3 coding DNA: TGTGCCAGCTCTTCAGGAGGACGGTACCAAGAGACCCAGTACTTC. Encoded protein: CASSSGGRYQETQYF.

This clone showed up just a few times. The CDR3: CSAARAYTF. The DNA for the CDR3 is TGCAGTGCTGCGAGGGCTTACACCTTC. J is TRBJ1-2 and V is TRBV20-1; no reliable D call. Deletions cut 5 bases from V and 11 bases from J, with 9 bases between. Germline V lookup: CDR1 DFQATT, CDR2 SNEGSKA (reference sequence). The CDR3 totals 9 residues.

In regard to this clone: The junction does not match germline at one end; this may be a read error. This rearrangement joins TRBV7-3 to TRBJ1-6; D unresolved. Germline assignment: CDR1 SGHTA and CDR2 FQGTGA. The CDR3 has 16 residues. CDR3 sequence: CTSSLGWGIANSPLHF. The CDR3 nucleotides are TGTACCAGCAGCTTAGGATGGGGTATAGCTAATTCACCCCTCCACTTT.

This sequence joins TRBV30 and TRBJ1-5; unclear D gene. The V end was cut by 1 base, the J end by 0 bases, with 7 bases between. Germline CDR1 and CDR2: GTSNPN and SVGIG (reference sequence). The CDR3 loop spans 14 amino acids. CDR3 in amino acids: CAWSDPYSNQPQHF. The DNA for the CDR3 is TGTGCCTGGAGTGATCCGTATAGCAATCAGCCCCAGCATTTT.

This chain joins TRBV5-4 and TRBJ2-5; 16 nucleotides match TRBD2. J gave up 7 bases and V 4 bases, and 7 bases lay outside the gene matches. The CDR3 is 16 residues long. Germline CDR1 reads SGHNT; CDR2 reads YYREEE (reference sequence). CDR3: CASSRGLAGGRGTQYF. The CDR3 bases are TGTGCCAGCAGCAGGGGACTAGCGGGGGGGAGGGGGACCCAGTACTTC.

This chain uses TRBV27 with TRBJ2-7; possible D gene TRBD2, 5 bases. V dropped 2 bases and J dropped 3 bases, with 14 bases sitting between them. This CDR3 has 15 residues. Germline CDR1 MNHEY, CDR2 SMNVEV (reference sequence). The CDR3 sequence: CASSLSGLGGYEQYF. Written as DNA, the CDR3 is TGTGCCAGCAGTTTAAGCGGTCTGGGCGGCTACGAGCAGTACTTC.

This clone was counted a few times. This chain joins TRBV30 and TRBJ1-5, with D possibly TRBD1 on 6 matching bases. Germline CDR1 and CDR2: GTSNPN and SVGIG (reference sequence). This CDR3 has 14 amino acids. V was cut by 0 bases and J by 7 bases, with 13 bases left in between. The DNA of the CDR3 is TGTGCCTGGAGTGTAGCCGGGGGCGGACAGCCCCAGCATTTT. As protein: CAWSVAGGGQPQHF.

This clone was counted between two and nine times. This chain connects TRBV11-1 to TRBJ2-7, with 8 bases identical to TRBD1. The CDR3 spans 16 residues. Germline CDR1 and CDR2: SGHAT and FQDESV (reference sequence). Losses at the gene ends were 0 bases for V and 4 bases for J; bases not matched to a gene: 8. The CDR3 reads CASSLAGAGGGYEQYF. CDR3 DNA sequence: TGTGCCAGCAGCTTAGCTGGGGCAGGGGGCGGTTACGAGCAGTACTTC.

J is TRBJ1-6 and V is TRBV10-3, with D possibly being TRBD1 (6 bases). The V end was cut by 7 bases, the J end by 6 bases, with 10 bases between. The CDR3 is made up of 13 amino acids. Looked up from germline, CDR1 is ENHRY and CDR2 is SYGVKD. Here the CDR3 reads CAITWGLNSPLHF. Written as DNA, the CDR3 is TGTGCCATCACGTGGGGGCTTAATTCACCCCTCCACTTT.

J is TRBJ2-1 and V is TRBV7-8, with a possible D match to TRBD2 (5 bases). Germline CDR1 SGHVS, CDR2 FQNEAQ. Between the trimmed V and J ends, which lost 3 bases and 12 bases, there was a span of 9 bases. CDR3 length: 11 residues. CDR3 loop: CASSFWGVQFF. The CDR3 nucleotides are TGTGCCAGCAGCTTTTGGGGAGTGCAGTTCTTC.

This clone was seen only a few times. CDR3 sequence: CASGPDRVTEAFF. For the CDR3, the DNA is TGTGCCAGCGGACCGGACAGGGTCACTGAAGCTTTCTTT. The J gene is TRBJ1-1, the V gene TRBV2; 8 nucleotides line up with TRBD1. In germline, CDR1 is SNHLY, CDR2 FYNNEI. V shed 8 bases and J 4 bases; nucleotides not matched to a gene: 6. This CDR3 has 13 amino acids.

J is TRBJ1-2 and V is TRBV20-1, with TRBD1 identical over 9 bases. Unmatched junction bases numbered 8, after V lost 3 bases and J lost 6 bases. Germline CDR1 and CDR2: DFQATT and SNEGSKA (reference sequence). This CDR3 is 14 amino acids long. The CDR3: CSASGDRVYDGYTF. The CDR3 DNA reads as TGCAGTGCTAGTGGGGACAGGGTATACGATGGCTACACCTTC.

CDR3 in amino acids: CASSLAALPMNTEAFF. Here the CDR3 DNA reads TGCGCCAGCAGCTTGGCCGCCCTCCCCATGAACACTGAAGCTTTCTTT. This chain connects TRBV5-1 to TRBJ1-1; unclear D gene. The CDR3 contains 16 residues. Trimming removed 0 bases from V and 0 bases from J, with 12 bases in between. Germline lookup yields CDR1 SGHRS and CDR2 YFSETQ.

This chain uses TRBV28 with TRBJ2-7; TRBD1 aligns across 7 bases. This CDR3 has 17 residues. The junction had 11 bases not matched to a gene; V was cut back by 1 base and J by 2 bases. Germline lookup yields CDR1 MDHEN and CDR2 SYDVKM. The CDR3: CASSLFPSRDRAYEQYF. The CDR3 nucleotides are TGTGCCAGCAGTTTATTCCCCTCAAGGGACAGAGCCTACGAGCAGTACTTC. The variable domain in full, with the rest retrieved from reference TRBV28 and TRBJ2-7, is DVKVTQSSRYLVKRTGEKVFLECVQDMDHENMFWYRQDPGLGLRLIYFSYDVKMKEKGDIPEGYSVSREKKERFSLILESASTNQTSMYLCASSLFPSRDRAYEQYFGPGTRLTVT.

The chain employs TRBV5-1 and TRBJ1-2, with 7 bases aligning to TRBD1. Germline loops: CDR1 SGHRS, CDR2 YFSETQ. The CDR3 extends over 15 amino acids. J lost 4 bases, V lost 0 bases, and 6 bases had no gene match. The CDR3 sequence: CASSLGSRGTYGYTF. CDR3 coding DNA: TGCGCCAGCAGCTTGGGTTCCAGGGGGACCTATGGCTACACCTTC.

This chain links TRBV11-1 with TRBJ2-3; D unresolved. V was cut by 1 base and J by 5 bases, with 7 bases left in between. CDR1 is SGHAT and CDR2 is FQDESV in the germline V gene (reference sequence). The CDR3 runs to 13 residues. The CDR3 DNA is TGTGCCAGCAGCTTAGGTTTGGAAGATACGCAGTATTTT. Protein: CASSLGLEDTQYF.

V gene TRBV10-3 combines with J gene TRBJ2-5, with D perhaps TRBD1 or TRBD2 (5 bases each). CDR3 length equals 14 residues. The V gene's germline CDR1 is ENHRY and CDR2 SYGVKD. The V end was cut by 5 bases, the J end by 0 bases, with 10 bases between. The CDR3 sequence is CAISSGANQETQYF. In nucleotides, the CDR3 is TGTGCCATCAGTTCCGGGGCCAACCAAGAGACCCAGTACTTC.

The V call is TRBV2, the J call TRBJ1-1, with 9 bases lining up with TRBD1. After removal of 5 bases from V and 1 base from J, the junction contained 5 bases not matched to a gene. In germline, CDR1 is SNHLY, CDR2 FYNNEI. The CDR3 is 15 residues long. CDR3 sequence (DNA): TGTGCCAGCAGTTTACAGGGGGCAGGGAACACTGAAGCTTTCTTT. Amino acids: CASSLQGAGNTEAFF. Supplemented by reference TRBV2 and TRBJ1-1, the full variable domain reads EPEVTQTPSHQVTQMGQEVILRCVPISNHLYFYWYRQILGQKVEFLVSFYNNEISEKSEIFDDQFSVERPDGSNFTLKIRSTKLEDSAMYFCASSLQGAGNTEAFFGQGTRLTVV.

The chain links TRBV7-2 to TRBJ1-1; D ambiguous. Germline assignment: CDR1 SGHTA and CDR2 FQGNSA. Trimming stripped 5 bases from V and 4 bases from J, with 11 bases between. The CDR3 contains 13 residues. CDR3 amino acids: CASSAVGATEAFF. The CDR3 bases are TGTGCCAGCAGCGCAGTGGGAGCCACTGAAGCTTTCTTT.

This chain uses TRBV6-2 or TRBV6-3 with TRBJ2-1, with 11 bases matching TRBD2. CDR3 length: 19 amino acids. Trimming removed 1 base from V and 0 bases from J; junction bases left unmatched: 8. The germline V gene encodes CDR1 MNHEY and CDR2 SVGEGT. This CDR3 is CASSYLTATSGSSYNEQFF. The CDR3 bases are TGTGCCAGCAGTTACTTAACGGCTACTAGCGGGAGCTCCTACAATGAGCAGTTCTTC.

The genes are TRBV5-1 and TRBJ2-5; the match to TRBD1 covers 9 bases. This CDR3 comprises 15 residues. Trimming removed 4 bases from V and 1 base from J; junction bases left unmatched: 5. Germline V gene sequence: CDR1 SGHRS, CDR2 YFSETQ. In nucleotides, the CDR3 is TGCGCCAGCAGCAAGGGACAGGGCCCCCAAGAGACCCAGTACTTC. It specifies CASSKGQGPQETQYF.

This chain joins TRBV5-1 and TRBJ2-7; 9 nucleotides align to TRBD1. The J segment lost 5 bases and the V segment lost 1 base, leaving 7 bases of the junction unmatched. This CDR3 region has 15 residues. Germline V lookup: CDR1 SGHRS, CDR2 YFSETQ. CDR3 amino acids: CASSLRDRGKDEQYF. The CDR3 nucleotides read TGCGCCAGCAGCTTGAGAGACAGGGGGAAGGACGAGCAGTACTTC.

The V gene is TRBV5-6, the J gene TRBJ1-1; perhaps TRBD1 as D (5 bases). Trimming pared 6 bases from V and 4 bases from J, leaving 16 bases between. The CDR3 spans 14 residues. CDR1 and CDR2 from the germline V gene are SGHDT and YYEEEE. Here the CDR3 reads CASTSLGVGTEAFF. As DNA, the CDR3 is TGTGCCAGCACATCCCTGGGGGTGGGCACTGAAGCTTTCTTT.

This clone was counted only a few times. The chain joins TRBV19 to TRBJ2-7; D perhaps matches TRBD1 (6 bases). Germline V gives CDR1 LNHDA, CDR2 SQIVND (reference sequence). The V end lost 1 base, the J end lost 3 bases, and 13 bases lay between the germline ends. This CDR3 has 15 amino acids. The DNA for the CDR3 is TGTGCCAGTAGTATAGTGGGACAAGCAAACTACGAGCAGTACTTC. It encodes CASSIVGQANYEQYF.

The J gene is TRBJ2-7, the V gene TRBV30; 9 bases fit TRBD1. The CDR3 contains 14 residues. In germline, CDR1 is GTSNPN, CDR2 SVGIG (reference sequence). Germline trimming cut 4 bases from V and 7 bases from J; bases unmatched to any gene: 11. The CDR3 is CAWTRTGEGKEQYF. The CDR3 region has the DNA TGTGCCTGGACCCGGACAGGGGAGGGGAAAGAGCAGTACTTC.